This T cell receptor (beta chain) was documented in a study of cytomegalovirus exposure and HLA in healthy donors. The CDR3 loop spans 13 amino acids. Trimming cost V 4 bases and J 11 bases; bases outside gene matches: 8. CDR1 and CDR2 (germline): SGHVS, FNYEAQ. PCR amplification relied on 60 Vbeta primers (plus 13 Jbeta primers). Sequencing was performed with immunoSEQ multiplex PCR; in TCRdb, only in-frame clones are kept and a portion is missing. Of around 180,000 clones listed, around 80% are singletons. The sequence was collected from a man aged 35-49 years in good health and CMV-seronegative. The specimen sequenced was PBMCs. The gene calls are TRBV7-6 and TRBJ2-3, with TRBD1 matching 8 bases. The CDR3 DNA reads TGTGCCAGCAGCTACCGGACAGGGATCGAGCAGTATTTT. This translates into CASSYRTGIEQYF. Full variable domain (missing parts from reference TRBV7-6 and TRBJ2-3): GAGVSQSPRYKVTKRGQDVALRCDPISGHVSLYWYRQALGQGPEFLTYFNYEAQQDKSGLPNDRFSAERPEGSISTLTIQRTEQRDSAMYRCASSYRTGIEQYFGPGTRLTVL.